Below are 18 T cell receptor beta chains sequenced from a single sample in a study of T cells in tumors after PD-1 blockade. Libraries were prepared by immunoSEQ multiplex PCR; TCRdb keeps only in-frame clonotypes and omits some of them. The table records about 14,000 clones, roughly 85% of them present only once. Source: PBMCs, taken after anti-PD-1 treatment. The receptor set was obtained from a human donor with basal cell carcinoma.

V is TRBV13 and J is TRBJ1-5; D may be TRBD1 (5 bases). Trimming left V 2 bases short and J 4 bases short, with 30 bases between. CDR1 PRHDT and CDR2 FYEKMQ come from the germline V gene (reference sequence). CDR3 size: 21 residues. The CDR3 nucleotides read TGTGCCAGCAGCTTAAAATGTGGGGCCCGGGCCGACAACCCCAAGAATCAGCCCCAGCATTTT. Residues: CASSLKCGARADNPKNQPQHF.

This clone came up once. One end of the junction does not line up with germline, which may come from a read error. The V call is TRBV7-7, the J call TRBJ2-2; the D gene could be TRBD1 or TRBD2 (5 bases each). CDR1 and CDR2 from the germline V gene are SSHAT and FNYEAQ (reference sequence). The CDR3 runs to 15 residues. The CDR3 DNA is TGTGCTAGCAGCTTGGGGGAACGGAGCACCGGGGAGCTGTTTTTT. This sequence encodes CASSLGERSTGELFF.

The rearrangement joins TRBV19 to TRBJ1-2, with unresolved D. Trimming left V 8 bases short and J 1 base short, with 11 bases between. The CDR3 extends over 13 amino acids. Germline CDR1 and CDR2: LNHDA and SQIVND (reference sequence). CDR3 sequence reads: CASRASGNYGYTF. The CDR3 nucleotides are TGTGCCAGTCGGGCATCGGGTAACTATGGCTACACCTTC.

The chain combines TRBV20-1 with TRBJ1-5; unclear D gene. The germline gives CDR1 DFQATT, CDR2 SNEGSKA (reference sequence). V gave up 5 bases and J gave up 15 bases, with 14 bases separating them. The CDR3 is 10 residues long. CDR3 protein: CSAALFRRHF. The CDR3 nucleotides read TGCAGTGCTGCCCTGTTCCGCAGGCATTTT.

This chain links TRBV12-3 or TRBV12-4 with TRBJ1-2, with D unresolved. This CDR3 spans 12 amino acids. Trimming removed 5 bases from V and 3 bases from J, with 7 bases in between. CDR3 protein: CASSRNDYGYTF. The CDR3 DNA sequence: TGTGCCAGCAGTAGGAACGACTATGGCTACACCTTC.

The rearrangement uses TRBV4-1 and TRBJ1-1, with D unresolved. CDR3 length equals 15 residues. Trimming took off 3 bases at V and 4 bases at J, with 15 bases between the two ends. Per the germline V gene, CDR1 is MGHRA and CDR2 is YSYEKL. The CDR3 nucleotides read TGCGCCAGCAGCCAGGACCACCCCGGGCCCACTGAAGCTTTCTTT. Its translation: CASSQDHPGPTEAFF.

The chain is built from TRBV20-1 and TRBJ1-2; D might be TRBD1 (5 bases). Per the germline V gene, CDR1 is DFQATT and CDR2 is SNEGSKA (reference sequence). CDR3 length equals 10 residues. The V gene lost 6 bases and the J gene lost 3 bases, with 5 bases spanning the gap. CDR3 nucleotide sequence: TGCAGTGCAGGGGACTATGGCTACACCTTC. Its protein is CSAGDYGYTF.

The rearrangement joins TRBV30 to TRBJ1-2; 12 bases line up with TRBD1. Germline lookup yields CDR1 GTSNPN and CDR2 SVGIG (reference sequence). Germline trimming cut 4 bases from V and 4 bases from J; bases unmatched to any gene: 7. This CDR3 is 15 amino acids long. Written as DNA, the CDR3 is TGTGCCTGGACAGCCGGGACAGGGGGCTTCTATGGCTACACCTTC. Translation gives CAWTAGTGGFYGYTF.

This rearrangement joins TRBV19 to TRBJ2-2, with D perhaps TRBD1 (5 bases). Germline loops: CDR1 LNHDA, CDR2 SQIVND (reference sequence). V was pared by 6 bases and J by 1 base, with 12 bases between. This CDR3 has 15 residues. CDR3 DNA: TGTGCCAGTAGGGTAACAGGCTTGAACACCGGGGAGCTGTTTTTT. This codes for CASRVTGLNTGELFF.

The chain couples TRBV6-2 or TRBV6-3 to TRBJ1-5; D not resolved. Trimming left V 6 bases short and J 6 bases short, with 24 bases between. In germline, CDR1 is MNHEY, CDR2 SVGEGT. The CDR3 consists of 17 residues. In DNA form, the CDR3 reads TGTGCCAGCAGCCGTCAGTGGACTGCGGAGCCCCGTCAGCCCCAGCATTTT. Translating gives CASSRQWTAEPRQPQHF.

This chain links TRBV27 with TRBJ2-1; no reliable D call. V lost 5 bases and J lost 9, with 17 bases in between. The V gene's germline CDR1 is MNHEY and CDR2 SMNVEV (reference sequence). This CDR3 contains 14 residues. The CDR3 DNA reads as TGTGCCAGCAGTCCAATCCCTCGTGACTCTGAGCAGTTCTTC. Residues: CASSPIPRDSEQFF.

The J gene is TRBJ1-3, the V gene TRBV28; tentatively, D is TRBD1 (6 bases). CDR1 MDHEN and CDR2 SYDVKM come from the germline V gene. Trimming cost V 5 bases and J 2 bases, with 13 bases left between them. This CDR3 comprises 15 residues. This CDR3 is CASSPGQTPGNTIYF. CDR3 bases: TGTGCCAGCAGTCCGGGACAAACTCCTGGAAACACCATATATTTT.

V usage is TRBV6-5 and J usage is TRBJ2-3, with D possibly matching TRBD1 (6 bases). V lost 0 bases to trimming and J lost 2 bases, with 9 bases between them. This CDR3 contains 15 residues. Germline CDR1 MNHEY, CDR2 SVGAGI. The CDR3 DNA follows: TGTGCCAGCAGTTACTCACAGGGAACCACAGATACGCAGTATTTT. This sequence encodes CASSYSQGTTDTQYF.

This clone was observed a single time. This chain links TRBV27 with TRBJ2-3, with 7 bases that match TRBD1. In germline, CDR1 is MNHEY, CDR2 SMNVEV (reference sequence). There are 14 residues in the CDR3. Trimming at V came to 4 bases and at J to 5 bases, leaving 6 bases not matched to a gene. CDR3 residues: CASSSPAGGDTQYF. The DNA of the CDR3 is TGTGCCAGCAGTTCCCCAGCAGGGGGAGATACGCAGTATTTT.

J is TRBJ2-7 and V is TRBV6-5; 7 nucleotides match TRBD2. This CDR3 spans 14 amino acids. Germline V gives CDR1 MNHEY, CDR2 SVGAGI. The V gene end was trimmed by 6 bases and the J gene end by 1 base; junction bases not matched to a gene: 6. The CDR3 nucleotides are TGTGCCAGCAGCCAGCGGGACCGATCCTACGAGCAGTACTTC. Translated: CASSQRDRSYEQYF.

This clone has only one observation. The rearrangement joins TRBV5-5 to TRBJ1-2, with 7 bases fitting TRBD1. J gave up 5 bases and V 6 bases, and 13 bases lay outside the gene matches. The CDR3 runs to 15 residues. Per germline, CDR1 SGHKS and CDR2 YYEKEE (reference sequence). The CDR3 nucleotides read TGTGCCAGCATCCAACCAGGACAGGAGCGATATGGCTACACCTTC. Protein: CASIQPGQERYGYTF.

The V and J genes are TRBV27 and TRBJ1-3; D is undetermined. The CDR3 spans 13 residues. Trimming cost V 3 bases and J 0 bases, with 3 bases left between them. Germline assignment: CDR1 MNHEY and CDR2 SMNVEV (reference sequence). The CDR3 DNA is TGTGCCAGCAGTTTCCCCTCTGGAAACACCATATATTTT. It is translated as CASSFPSGNTIYF.

The chain links TRBV7-9 to TRBJ2-1, with TRBD1 as a possible D gene (5 bases). CDR1 is SEHNR and CDR2 is FQNEAQ in the germline V gene (reference sequence). V gave up 5 bases and J gave up 4 bases, with 6 bases separating them. The CDR3 spans 12 residues. The CDR3 coding sequence is TGTGCCAGCAGCAGGGGATACAATGAGCAGTTCTTC. Protein: CASSRGYNEQFF.